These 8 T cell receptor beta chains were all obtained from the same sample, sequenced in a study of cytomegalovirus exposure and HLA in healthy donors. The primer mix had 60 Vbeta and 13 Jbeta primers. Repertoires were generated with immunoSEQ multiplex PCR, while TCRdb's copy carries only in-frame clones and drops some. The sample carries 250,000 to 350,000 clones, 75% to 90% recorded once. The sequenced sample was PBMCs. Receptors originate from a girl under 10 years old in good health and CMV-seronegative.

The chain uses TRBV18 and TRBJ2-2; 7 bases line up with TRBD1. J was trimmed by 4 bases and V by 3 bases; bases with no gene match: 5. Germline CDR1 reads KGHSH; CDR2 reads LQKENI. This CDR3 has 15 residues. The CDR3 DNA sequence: TGTGCCAGCTCACCTGGGGACAGACCCACCGGGGAGCTGTTTTTT. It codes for CASSPGDRPTGELFF.

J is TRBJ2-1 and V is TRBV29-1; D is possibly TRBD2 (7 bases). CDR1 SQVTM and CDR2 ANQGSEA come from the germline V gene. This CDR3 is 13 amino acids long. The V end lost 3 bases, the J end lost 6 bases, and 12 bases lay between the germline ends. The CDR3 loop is CSVERGLGNEQFF. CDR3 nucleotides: TGCAGCGTTGAGCGGGGGCTAGGCAATGAGCAGTTCTTC.

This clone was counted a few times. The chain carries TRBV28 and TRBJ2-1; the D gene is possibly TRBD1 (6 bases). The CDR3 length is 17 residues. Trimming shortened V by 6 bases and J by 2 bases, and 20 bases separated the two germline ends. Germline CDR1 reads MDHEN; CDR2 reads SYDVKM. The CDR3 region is CASRPPGVRSPYNEQFF. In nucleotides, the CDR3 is TGTGCCAGCAGACCCCCAGGGGTCCGGTCCCCCTACAATGAGCAGTTCTTC.

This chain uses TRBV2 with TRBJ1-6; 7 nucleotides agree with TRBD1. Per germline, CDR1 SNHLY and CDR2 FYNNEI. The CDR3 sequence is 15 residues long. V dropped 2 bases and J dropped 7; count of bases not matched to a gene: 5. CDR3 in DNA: TGTGCCAGCAGTGAACGAGGGACAGAGAATTCACCCCTCCACTTT. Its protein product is CASSERGTENSPLHF.

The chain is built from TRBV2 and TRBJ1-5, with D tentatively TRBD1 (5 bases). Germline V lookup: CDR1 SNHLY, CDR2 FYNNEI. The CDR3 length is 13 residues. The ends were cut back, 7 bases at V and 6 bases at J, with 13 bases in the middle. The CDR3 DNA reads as TGTGCCAGCAAACTCAGGGCTATTCAGCCCCAGCATTTT. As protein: CASKLRAIQPQHF.

The CDR3 loop reads CATKGDSYEQYF. DNA for the CDR3: TGTGCCACAAAGGGGGATAGCTACGAGCAGTACTTC. The chain employs TRBV10-3 and TRBJ2-7, with D possibly being TRBD1 (6 bases). V lost 10 bases and J lost 3, with 13 bases in between. Germline CDR1 reads ENHRY; CDR2 reads SYGVKD. This CDR3 contains 12 residues.

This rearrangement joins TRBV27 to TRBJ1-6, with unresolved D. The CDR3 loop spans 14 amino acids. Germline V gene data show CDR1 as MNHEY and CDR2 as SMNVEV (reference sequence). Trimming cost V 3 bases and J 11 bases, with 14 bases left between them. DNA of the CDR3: TGTGCCAGCAGTTTTTGGCCGGGGAAGGCACCCCTCCACTTT. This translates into CASSFWPGKAPLHF.

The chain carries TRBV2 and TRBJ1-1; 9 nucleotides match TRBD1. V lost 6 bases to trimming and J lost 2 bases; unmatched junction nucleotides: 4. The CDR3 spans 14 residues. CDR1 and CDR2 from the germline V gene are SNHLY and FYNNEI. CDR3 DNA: TGTGCCAGCAGCACGACAGGGGGAAACACTGAAGCTTTCTTT. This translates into CASSTTGGNTEAFF.